The rows below give T cell receptor beta chains drawn from one sample of a study of cytomegalovirus exposure and HLA in healthy donors. Some clones are missing from TCRdb's copy, which holds only in-frame ones; the method was immunoSEQ multiplex PCR. This sample carries over 150,000 clones, 85% of them seen once, and the ten largest clones take 1%. Sequenced: PBMCs. These receptors came from a boy aged 2-15 years in good health and CMV-seronegative. Each CDR3 is given with its conserved first and last residue. A D gene is named only where the DNA matches it firmly. Expanded clones get a size class; other rows say once, few or many, or leave the size out.

TRBJ1-5	TRBV28	.	.	TGTGCCAGCAGTTTAGCCCAGAGCAATCAGCCCCAGCATTTT	CASSLAQSNQPQHF
TRBJ2-1	TRBV5-1	.	.	TGCGCCAGCAGCTTGGGCCACAGGGAGGGCGAGCAGTTCTTC	CASSLGHREGEQFF
TRBJ2-3	TRBV7-9	.	.	TGTGCCAGCAGCCCACACTGGACTCCCCTAGGGGATACGCAGTATTTT	CASSPHWTPLGDTQYF
TRBJ1-1	TRBV5-1	.	TRBD1	TGCGCCAGCAGCTTGGACAGGGGAAACACTGAAGCTTTCTTT	CASSLDRGNTEAFF
TRBJ1-4	TRBV2	.	.	TGTGCCAGCACTAGGGCAGGGGTTAATGAAAAACTGTTTTTT	CASTRAGVNEKLFF
TRBJ2-7	TRBV6-5	.	.	TGTGCCAGCAGTTCTTTTTCAGCGTCATCCTACGAGCAGTACTTC	CASSSFSASSYEQYF
TRBJ1-4	TRBV28	.	TRBD1	TGTGCCAGCAGTTCCCCGGGACAGGGTAATGAAAAACTGTTTTTT	CASSSPGQGNEKLFF
TRBJ2-3	TRBV11-2	.	TRBD2	TGTGCCAGCAGCTTAAAAGGGACTAGCGGGGGGCCCACAGATACGCAGTATTTT	CASSLKGTSGGPTDTQYF
TRBJ1-1	TRBV7-9	.	.	TGTGCCAGCAGCCTTAACAGGAACACTGAAGCTTTCTTT	CASSLNRNTEAFF
TRBJ2-7	TRBV7-9	.	.	TGTGCCAGCAGGAGCGAACGGGATTCCCACGAGCAGTACTTC	CASRSERDSHEQYF
TRBJ1-4	TRBV5-1	.	TRBD1	TGCGCCAGCAGCGGGGCCTGGGACAGGGGGGATGAAAAACTGTTTTTT	CASSGAWDRGDEKLFF
TRBJ2-1	TRBV19	.	.	TGTGCCAGTAGTTACAACGGGGGATTCTTCCAGTTCTTC	CASSYNGGFFQFF
TRBJ1-6	TRBV5-1	.	TRBD1	TGCGCCAGCAGCTTTGGACAGGGGAATTCACCCCTCCACTTT	CASSFGQGNSPLHF
TRBJ1-2	TRBV7-8	.	.	TGTGCCAGCAGCGACCGAAATCGGGGGGCCGCCAACTATGGCTACACCTTC	CASSDRNRGAANYGYTF
TRBJ2-5	TRBV6-5	.	TRBD1	TGTGCCAGCAACCCATGGACAGGGCCAAGAGAGACCCAGTACTTC	CASNPWTGPRETQYF
TRBJ2-5	TRBV6-4	.	.	TGTGCCAGCAGTTCAGGGCCCCAAGAGACCCAGTACTTC	CASSSGPQETQYF
TRBJ2-5	TRBV30	.	TRBD2	TGTGCCTGGAGAGCGGGGGGCTGGGAGACCCAGTACTTC	CAWRAGGWETQYF
TRBJ2-7	TRBV28	.	.	TGTGCCAGCAGTCCGGTGTGGGGCCGTTACGAGCAGTACTTC	CASSPVWGRYEQYF
TRBJ2-3	TRBV27	once	TRBD2	TGTGCCAGCAGTTTGACTAGCGGTACCTTAGGCACAGATACGCAGTATTTT	CASSLTSGTLGTDTQYF
TRBJ2-6	TRBV18	.	TRBD1	TGTGCCAGCTCACCGGGACAGGGCGTCTCTGGGGCCAACGTCCTGACTTTC	CASSPGQGVSGANVLTF
TRBJ1-1	TRBV19	few	.	TGTGCCAGTAGCACACAACAAAGGAACACTGAAGCTTTCTTT	CASSTQQRNTEAFF
TRBJ2-5	TRBV7-9	.	.	TGTGCCAGCAGCCCCCGTCCCAGCCAAGAGACCCAGTACTTC	CASSPRPSQETQYF
TRBJ2-1	TRBV7-3	.	TRBD2	TGTGCCAGCAGCTGGTCTAGCGGGAGTAATGAGCAGTTCTTC	CASSWSSGSNEQFF
TRBJ2-4	TRBV4-1	.	.	TGCGCCAGCAGCCAACCAACAACAAACCTAGCCAAAAACATTCAGTACTTC	CASSQPTTNLAKNIQYF
TRBJ1-5	TRBV4-1	.	TRBD1	TGCGCCAGCACCCTTACTTGGACAGGGCTAAATCAGCCCCAGCATTTT	CASTLTWTGLNQPQHF
TRBJ1-1	TRBV30	.	.	TGTGCCTGGGGGGCAGAGACGAACACTGAAGCTTTCTTT	CAWGAETNTEAFF
TRBJ1-6	TRBV28	.	.	TGTGCCAGCAGTTCGGGGGTGAATTCACCCCTCCACTTT	CASSSGVNSPLHF
TRBJ2-7	TRBV11-2	once	TRBD2	TGTGCCAGCAGCCGCGGATTAGCGGGAGAAGGCTACGAGCAGTACTTC	CASSRGLAGEGYEQYF
TRBJ1-6	TRBV30	.	.	TGTGCCTGTCGCCCCGGGGGGGAAGGGAGCTCCTATAATTCACCCCTCCACTTT	CACRPGGEGSSYNSPLHF
TRBJ2-5	TRBV10-1	.	.	TGCGCCAGCAGTGAGTTCTCAGGTCCCCAAGAGACCCAGTACTTC	CASSEFSGPQETQYF
TRBJ2-1	TRBV19	.	.	TGTGCCAGTAGCCGCCTCAGACAGGTGTCCTACAATGAGCAGTTCTTC	CASSRLRQVSYNEQFF
TRBJ1-5	TRBV30	few	.	TGTGCCCAAGGGGTGCGCGGTCAGCCCCAGCATTTT	CAQGVRGQPQHF
TRBJ2-7	TRBV10-1	.	TRBD2	TGCGCCAGCAGTGACTGGACCGGGGGGAGGGAGCAGTACTTC	CASSDWTGGREQYF
TRBJ2-1	TRBV9	.	TRBD2	TGTGCCAGCAGCGTAGAGCTAGCGGGCTTCCTTAATGAGCAGTTCTTC	CASSVELAGFLNEQFF
TRBJ1-1	TRBV30	.	.	TGTGCCTGGAGTCAGGACAGATTGAACACTGAAGCTTTCTTT	CAWSQDRLNTEAFF
TRBJ1-2	TRBV6-5	.	.	TGTGCCAGCAGTCCAACTACGGGGGGCTACACCTTC	CASSPTTGGYTF
TRBJ1-2	TRBV5-1	.	TRBD1	TGCGCCAGCAGCTTGGGACAGGGCGACCCCTATGGCTACACCTTC	CASSLGQGDPYGYTF
TRBJ1-5	TRBV6-5	.	.	TGTGCCAGCAGTTACGCGGGACCCGATAGCAATCAGCCCCAGCATTTT	CASSYAGPDSNQPQHF
TRBJ2-2	TRBV28	.	.	TGTGCCAGCAGTTCCCTTGGGGCAGGGAACACCGGGGAGCTGTTTTTT	CASSSLGAGNTGELFF
TRBJ2-1	TRBV27	.	.	TGTGCCAGCAGTTTCATTCAACGGAGCAATGAGCAGTTCTTC	CASSFIQRSNEQFF
TRBJ2-4	TRBV27	.	.	TGTGCCAGCAGTTTATCAACGGGAGTAGCCATTCAGTACTTC	CASSLSTGVAIQYF
TRBJ1-6	TRBV5-1	.	.	TGCGCCAGCAGCTGGACCGCCAGGGAGGGAAATTCACCCCTCCACTTT	CASSWTAREGNSPLHF
TRBJ2-5	TRBV5-4	once	.	TGTGCCAGCCAGGGGGGAGAGACCCAGTACTTC	CASQGGETQYF
TRBJ1-3	TRBV6-5	once	.	TGTGCCAGCCGCCGCCAGGCCCGCTCTGGAAACACCATATATTTT	CASRRQARSGNTIYF
TRBJ2-3	TRBV23-1	.	TRBD2	TGCGCCAGCAGTCACACATCGAGAGCGGGGGGGTCACTGAATACGCAGTATTTT	CASSHTSRAGGSLNTQYF
TRBJ1-1	TRBV5-1	.	.	TGCGCCAGCAGCTTGGTCCTGGGGACAAACACTGAAGCTTTCTTT	CASSLVLGTNTEAFF
TRBJ1-1	TRBV10-3	.	TRBD1	TGTGCCATCAGTGAGTCGGGACAGGGGTGGGGAGTAGCTTTCTTT	CAISESGQGWGVAFF